The 24 T cell receptor beta chains listed next were all sequenced from one sample in a study of CXCR3-negative and CXCR3-positive naive CD8 T cells. For these TCRs, the target antigens are not known. Study conclusions and caveats: Naive cells positive for CXCR3 carried more hydrophobic TRB CDR3s than CXCR3-negative ones.

The libraries of TRB cDNA were constructed through 5' RACE using UMI labels. TCRdb re-called the 5' RACE reads; one entry per CDR3 protein, DNA not given. The sample includes about 89,000 distinct CDR3 sequences. The sequenced sample consisted of naive CXCR3+ CD8+ T cells from blood. Indicated subset: CD45RO-CCR7+CD27+CD95- naive CD8+ T cells expressing CXCR3 (TNR3+). All receptors come from a human donor in good health. Some clones in this sample may be carry-over from other donors' samples.

The rearrangement uses TRBV4-3 and TRBJ2-2; TCRdb indicates TRBD1, and absent DNA this call remains unverified. The CDR3 sequence is 12 residues long. Germline lookup yields CDR1 LGHNA and CDR2 YSLEER. The CDR3 here is CASSGGSGELFF.

This sequence joins TRBV2 and TRBJ2-1; TCRdb calls TRBD2, which cannot be checked without DNA. This CDR3 has 16 residues. Germline V gene data show CDR1 as SNHLY and CDR2 as FYNNEI. CDR3 protein: CASSGSERDGPNEQFF.

This sequence joins TRBV12-3 or TRBV12-4 and TRBJ2-1; TCRdb's D gene call, TRBD2, goes unchecked for lack of DNA. The CDR3 extends over 18 amino acids. The CDR3 loop reads CASSSGLAGGFSYNEQFF.

J is TRBJ1-2 and V is TRBV11-2. This CDR3 spans 15 amino acids. Germline CDR1 SGHAT, CDR2 FQNNGV. This CDR3 is CASSLVGDVGYGYTF.

The chain couples TRBV7-6 to TRBJ2-7; as DNA is missing, the TRBD1 call by TCRdb cannot be tested. This CDR3 is built from 14 residues. CDR1 is SGHVS and CDR2 is FNYEAQ in the germline V gene. CDR3 region: CASSLGQGTYEQYF.

V usage is TRBV12-3 or TRBV12-4 and J usage is TRBJ2-1; TCRdb picks TRBD1, but there is no DNA to check that call. The CDR3 is made up of 14 amino acids. The CDR3 here is CASSTSGLGGEQFF.

The rearrangement uses TRBV5-1 and TRBJ2-1; TCRdb returns TRBD2, unconfirmable since there is no DNA. There are 17 residues in the CDR3. Per the germline V gene, CDR1 is SGHRS and CDR2 is YFSETQ. The chain's CDR3 is CASTPSVTSGGRAEQFF. The entire variable domain, with the rest obtained from reference TRBV5-1 and TRBJ2-1, is as follows: KAGVTQTPRYLIKTRGQQVTLSCSPISGHRSVSWYQQTPGQGLQFLFEYFSETQRNKGNFPGRFSGRQFSNSRSEMNVSTLELGDSALYLCASTPSVTSGGRAEQFFGPGTRLTVL.

The V gene is TRBV7-9, the J gene TRBJ1-5; TCRdb indicates TRBD1, and absent DNA this call remains unverified. Germline V gene data show CDR1 as SEHNR and CDR2 as FQNEAQ (reference sequence). The CDR3 is 15 amino acids. The chain's CDR3 is CASSSVDRADQPQHF. The whole variable domain, remainder taken from reference TRBV7-9 and TRBJ1-5, is DTGVSQNPRHKITKRGQNVTFRCDPISEHNRLYWYRQTLGQGPEFLTYFQNEAQLEKSRLLSDRFSAERPKGSFSTLEIQRTEQGDSAMYLCASSSVDRADQPQHFGDGTRLSIL.

The CDR3 sequence is CASSYDWYSPQRQETQYF. J is TRBJ2-5 and V is TRBV6-5; lacking DNA, the TRBD2 call made by TCRdb goes unchecked. There are 18 residues in the CDR3. CDR1 is MNHEY and CDR2 is SVGAGI in the germline V gene.

The V call is TRBV7-2, the J call TRBJ2-7; as DNA is missing, the TRBD2 call by TCRdb cannot be tested. CDR3 size: 14 residues. CDR1 and CDR2 (germline): SGHTA, FQGNSA. CDR3 sequence reads: CASSLWVQGHEQYF. Full variable domain (missing parts from reference TRBV7-2 and TRBJ2-7): GAGVSQSPSNKVTEKGKDVELRCDPISGHTALYWYRQSLGQGLEFLIYFQGNSAPDKSGLPSDRFSAERTGGSVSTLTIQRTQQEDSAVYLCASSLWVQGHEQYFGPGTRLTVT.

V and J are TRBV10-3 and TRBJ1-2; with no DNA, the TCRdb D assignment of TRBD1 cannot be verified. The CDR3 loop spans 11 amino acids. The germline V gene has CDR1 ENHRY and CDR2 SYGVKD. Here the CDR3 reads CAVEGVHGYTF.

The chain employs TRBV7-9 and TRBJ2-2. Germline values: CDR1 SEHNR, CDR2 FQNEAQ (reference sequence). The CDR3 totals 15 residues. CDR3 region: CASSLEAVGTGELFF.

The chain carries TRBV6-5 and TRBJ1-1. The CDR3 runs to 15 residues. Germline V gene lookup returns CDR1 MNHEY and CDR2 SVGAGI. CDR3 amino acids: CASSSRGRGGTEAFF.

The V gene is TRBV29-1, the J gene TRBJ2-5; TCRdb's D gene call, TRBD2, goes unchecked for lack of DNA. In germline, CDR1 is SQVTM, CDR2 ANQGSEA. There are 15 residues in the CDR3. The CDR3 region is CSAGGENLFQETQYF.

The rearrangement joins TRBV7-6 to TRBJ2-7; there is no DNA to check the TCRdb D call of TRBD1. Per germline, CDR1 SGHVS and CDR2 FNYEAQ. The CDR3 has 14 residues. CDR3 residues: CASSSRTDSYEQYF. The variable domain in full, completed from reference TRBV7-6 and TRBJ2-7, reads GAGVSQSPRYKVTKRGQDVALRCDPISGHVSLYWYRQALGQGPEFLTYFNYEAQQDKSGLPNDRFSAERPEGSISTLTIQRTEQRDSAMYRCASSSRTDSYEQYFGPGTRLTVT.

CDR3 sequence: CASSFRERADTQYF. The chain carries TRBV28 and TRBJ2-3; the D call from TCRdb, TRBD1, cannot be confirmed without DNA. The CDR3 runs 14 residues. CDR1 is MDHEN, CDR2 SYDVKM, per germline.

V is TRBV4-2 and J is TRBJ1-5. The CDR3 runs to 12 residues. CDR1 and CDR2 from the germline V gene are LGHNA and YNFKEQ. This CDR3 reads CASSQGDQPQHF.

V is TRBV4-1 and J is TRBJ2-1; TCRdb indicates TRBD2, and absent DNA this call remains unverified. Germline V lookup: CDR1 MGHRA, CDR2 YSYEKL. The length of the CDR3 is 13 residues. The CDR3: CASSQDRAGEQFF.

This chain connects TRBV9 to TRBJ2-1; TCRdb designates TRBD1, a call that cannot be tested without DNA. CDR3 length: 15 amino acids. The V gene's germline CDR1 is SGDLS and CDR2 YYNGEE. The CDR3 reads CASSPSPFSYNEQFF.

The chain has TRBV24-1 and TRBJ2-6. The CDR3 runs to 12 residues. CDR1 KGHDR and CDR2 SFDVKD come from the germline V gene. CDR3 sequence reads: CATSGQPHLLTF.

V is TRBV27 and J is TRBJ2-1; lacking DNA, the TRBD1 call made by TCRdb goes unchecked. This CDR3 is 12 amino acids long. Germline-derived CDR1 and CDR2 are MNHEY and SMNVEV (reference sequence). The CDR3 sequence: CATADAGHEQFF.

The chain uses TRBV20-1 and TRBJ2-3. Germline lookup yields CDR1 DFQATT and CDR2 SNEGSKA (reference sequence). The CDR3 extends over 16 amino acids. The CDR3: CSARDRSRSSTDTQYF.

The V gene is TRBV6-4, the J gene TRBJ2-1. The V gene's germline CDR1 is MRHNA and CDR2 SNTAGT. The CDR3 has 14 residues. The CDR3 loop reads CASSDGLAVNEQFF.

This chain connects TRBV6-5 to TRBJ2-1. The CDR3 length is 16 residues. In germline, CDR1 is MNHEY, CDR2 SVGAGI. The CDR3 loop is CASSYSASSSYNEQFF.